This T cell receptor (beta chain) was recovered during a study of CD8+CD57+ T cells in acquired aplastic anemia. Whoever was chosen for sequencing had shown CD8+CD57+ cell expansion by flow cytometry. The CDR3 extends over 15 amino acids. V dropped 5 bases and J dropped 4 bases, with 18 bases sitting between them. CDR1 is SGHDN and CDR2 is FVKESK in the germline V gene. Genomic DNA constituted the template upon which TCR beta VDJ and CDR3 profiling was performed. TCRdb re-called the reads with MiXCR, one entry per CDR3 protein. The sample has more than 150,000 distinct CDR3 sequences, 48% seen once. This TCR came from a human donor with aplastic anemia. The chain uses TRBV14 and TRBJ2-7, with a weak D call TRBD1 (6 bases). The sample consisted of sorted CD4+, CD8+, or CD8+CD57+ T cells (not recorded which) from PBMCs. DNA for the CDR3: TGTGCCAGCAGCAGACAGGATAACCTCTTATACGAGCAGTACTTC. It specifies CASSRQDNLLYEQYF. The full variable domain, its missing parts supplied by reference TRBV14 and TRBJ2-7, is EAGVTQFPSHSVIEKGQTVTLRCDPISGHDNLYWYRRVMGKEIKFLLHFVKESKQDESGMPNNRFLAERTGGTYSTLKVQPAELEDSGVYFCASSRQDNLLYEQYFGPGTRLTVT.